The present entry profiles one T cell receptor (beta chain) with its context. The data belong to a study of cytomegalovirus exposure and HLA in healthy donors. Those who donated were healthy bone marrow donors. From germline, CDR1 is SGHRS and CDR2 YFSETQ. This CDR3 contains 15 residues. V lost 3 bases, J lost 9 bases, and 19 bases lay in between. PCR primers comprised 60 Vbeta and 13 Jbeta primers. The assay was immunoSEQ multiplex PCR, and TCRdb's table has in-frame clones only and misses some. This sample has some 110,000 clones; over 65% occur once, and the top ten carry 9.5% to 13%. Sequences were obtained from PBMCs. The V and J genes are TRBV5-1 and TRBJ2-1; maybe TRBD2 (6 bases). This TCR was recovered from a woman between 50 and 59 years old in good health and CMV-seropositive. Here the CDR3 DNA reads TGCGCCAGCAGCTCCGGCGCGGGGCTTGGAAGTGAGCAGTTCTTC. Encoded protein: CASSSGAGLGSEQFF.